Shown below are 25 T cell receptor beta chains from a single sample sequenced in a study of blood T cell repertoires in COVID-19. Profiling relied on immunoSEQ multiplex PCR, and the TCRdb table lists in-frame clones only, not all of them. The sample consists of about 110,000 clones, over 70% of them appearing once. The source material was peripheral blood. Receptor source: a human donor in a cohort sampled during active or convalescent COVID-19.

The chain combines TRBV20-1 with TRBJ2-5; 14 positions agree with TRBD2. Germline lookup yields CDR1 DFQATT and CDR2 SNEGSKA (reference sequence). V lost 3 bases and J lost 3; bases outside the gene matches: 6. The CDR3 is made up of 16 amino acids. The DNA for the CDR3 is TGCAGTGCTAGTTCCGGGGGACTAGCGGGGGAAGAGACCCAGTACTTC. It specifies CSASSGGLAGEETQYF.

The chain joins TRBV7-8 to TRBJ1-3, with D possibly TRBD1 on 5 matching bases. Germline loops: CDR1 SGHVS, CDR2 FQNEAQ. V was pared by 1 base and J by 3 bases, with 13 bases between. The CDR3 has 16 amino acids. CDR3 in DNA: TGTGCCAGCAGCTTAGATCCAGGGTTAAGTGGAAACACCATATATTTT. Its translation is CASSLDPGLSGNTIYF.

This rearrangement joins TRBV6-5 to TRBJ2-1; TRBD2 agrees at 11 bases. J was trimmed by 4 bases and V by 4 bases; bases with no gene match: 6. The germline V gene encodes CDR1 MNHEY and CDR2 SVGAGI. The CDR3 contains 16 residues. The CDR3 nucleotides are TGTGCCAGCAGTTCTACTAGCGGGAGAAGGTACAATGAGCAGTTCTTC. Its protein is CASSSTSGRRYNEQFF.

The V gene is TRBV10-3, the J gene TRBJ2-3; tentative D call: TRBD2 (5 bases). The CDR3 is made up of 13 amino acids. V lost 3 bases, J lost 9 bases, and 13 bases lay in between. The V gene's germline CDR1 is ENHRY and CDR2 SYGVKD. The CDR3 DNA is TGTGCCATCAGTGACCTTACCCCGGGGACGCAGTATTTT. It codes for CAISDLTPGTQYF.

This clone appeared once. This chain links TRBV10-3 with TRBJ2-7, with D perhaps matching TRBD1 (6 bases). Trimming removed 6 bases from V and 4 bases from J, with 10 bases in between. The V gene's germline CDR1 is ENHRY and CDR2 SYGVKD. The CDR3 is 12 residues long. DNA for the CDR3: TGTGCCATCAGCGAGACAGGTTACGAGCAGTACTTC. It is translated as CAISETGYEQYF.

The chain recombines TRBV4-2 with TRBJ1-4, with 9 bases identical to TRBD1. This CDR3 comprises 16 residues. From germline, CDR1 is LGHNA and CDR2 YNFKEQ. The ends lost 1 base at V and 8 bases at J; junction bases unmatched: 8. Written as DNA, the CDR3 is TGTGCCAGCAGCCAAGTAGGTCGGACAGGGGACGAAAAACTGTTTTTT. This translates into CASSQVGRTGDEKLFF.

This chain connects TRBV19 to TRBJ2-7; 9 nucleotides line up with TRBD1. This CDR3 contains 16 residues. Trimming removed 4 bases from V and 3 bases from J; junction bases left unmatched: 10. CDR1 LNHDA and CDR2 SQIVND come from the germline V gene (reference sequence). CDR3 coding DNA: TGTGCCAGTAGTAGAGGGGTACCGGGACAGGGCTACGAGCAGTACTTC. This gives the protein CASSRGVPGQGYEQYF.

The chain uses TRBV2 and TRBJ2-1; 10 nucleotides match TRBD2. V gave up 6 bases and J gave up 9 bases; unmatched junction bases: 11. The CDR3 covers 15 residues. Looked up from germline, CDR1 is SNHLY and CDR2 is FYNNEI. This chain's CDR3 is CASSRAGGPVGEQFF. The DNA for the CDR3 is TGTGCCAGCAGCCGAGCGGGGGGGCCTGTAGGTGAGCAGTTCTTC.

The gene calls are TRBV2 and TRBJ1-2, with 10 nucleotides matching TRBD1. Losses at the gene ends were 7 bases for V and 7 bases for J; bases not matched to a gene: 9. Germline CDR1 and CDR2: SNHLY and FYNNEI. This CDR3 spans 14 amino acids. CDR3 DNA: TGTGCCAGCAACCCCGACAGGGGGCACGGTGGCTACACCTTC. Protein sequence: CASNPDRGHGGYTF.

This chain links TRBV11-3 with TRBJ2-3, with 9 bases that match TRBD2. The V and J ends lost 5 bases and 6 bases, in that order; junction bases with no gene match: 12. Germline V gene sequence: CDR1 SGHNT, CDR2 YENEEA. CDR3 length: 16 residues. The CDR3 coding sequence is TGTGCCAGCAGCCCCCGGGGTAGCGGGGGATTCGATACGCAGTATTTT. It codes for CASSPRGSGGFDTQYF.

The gene calls are TRBV6-5 and TRBJ2-3, with TRBD2 identical over 11 bases. Germline V gene sequence: CDR1 MNHEY, CDR2 SVGAGI. CDR3 size: 14 residues. V lost 4 bases, J lost 4 bases, and 1 base stayed unmatched. The CDR3 nucleotides are TGTGCCAGCAGTTCGGGACTAGCGGCAGATACGCAGTATTTT. Translated: CASSSGLAADTQYF.

This chain links TRBV7-9 with TRBJ2-7, with D possibly being TRBD2 (6 bases). In germline, CDR1 is SEHNR, CDR2 FQNEAQ (reference sequence). The length of the CDR3 is 14 residues. The CDR3 reads CASLGDLSSYEQYF. The CDR3 bases are TGTGCATCATTGGGGGACTTGAGCTCCTACGAGCAGTACTTC. The full variable domain, rest sourced from reference TRBV7-9 and TRBJ2-7, is DTGVSQNPRHKITKRGQNVTFRCDPISEHNRLYWYRQTLGQGPEFLTYFQNEAQLEKSRLLSDRFSAERPKGSFSTLEIQRTEQGDSAMYLCASLGDLSSYEQYFGPGTRLTVT.

J is TRBJ1-2 and V is TRBV10-3; D gene ambiguous. Germline V gene sequence: CDR1 ENHRY, CDR2 SYGVKD. The CDR3 consists of 12 residues. V was shortened by 3 bases and J by 5 bases, with 7 bases between the two germline ends. The CDR3: CAISDNGYGYTF. CDR3 coding DNA: TGTGCCATCAGTGACAACGGTTATGGCTACACCTTC.

This clone showed up just a few times. The rearrangement links TRBV2 to TRBJ2-7; 9 bases agree with TRBD1. V trimming: 8 bases; J trimming: 8 bases; junction bases outside the gene matches: 10. Germline V gene data show CDR1 as SNHLY and CDR2 as FYNNEI. CDR3 length equals 13 residues. The CDR3 nucleotides read TGTGCCAGCGCCTGGGGGACAGGGCTCCAGCAGTACTTC. The encoded protein is CASAWGTGLQQYF.

The CDR3 DNA is TGTGCCAGCAGCTTCACTTCGTACCACAATGAGCAGTTCTTC. Translating gives CASSFTSYHNEQFF. V usage is TRBV7-9 and J usage is TRBJ2-1; D is unresolved. The CDR3 totals 14 residues. V was shortened by 3 bases and J by 5 bases, with 11 bases between the two germline ends. The V gene's germline CDR1 is SEHNR and CDR2 FQNEAQ (reference sequence). Drawing the rest from reference TRBV7-9 and TRBJ2-1, the complete variable domain is DTGVSQNPRHKITKRGQNVTFRCDPISEHNRLYWYRQTLGQGPEFLTYFQNEAQLEKSRLLSDRFSAERPKGSFSTLEIQRTEQGDSAMYLCASSFTSYHNEQFFGPGTRLTVL.

The rearrangement joins TRBV6-5 to TRBJ1-1, with TRBD1 matching over 8 bases. J gave up 4 bases and V 0 bases, and 4 bases lay outside the gene matches. This CDR3 has 15 amino acids. The V gene's germline CDR1 is MNHEY and CDR2 SVGAGI. CDR3 sequence reads: CASSYSAGGITEAFF. As DNA, the CDR3 is TGTGCCAGCAGTTACTCGGCAGGGGGCATCACTGAAGCTTTCTTT.

This chain joins TRBV28 and TRBJ1-2; 9 bases match TRBD1. CDR1 and CDR2 (germline): MDHEN, SYDVKM. The V and J ends lost 7 bases and 8 bases, in that order; junction bases with no gene match: 8. The CDR3 is 13 residues long. The CDR3 DNA reads as TGTGCCAGCATTAAACCCGGACAGGGGGGCTACACCTTC. It codes for CASIKPGQGGYTF.

The V call is TRBV6-5, the J call TRBJ1-1; D not certain. CDR1 is MNHEY, CDR2 SVGAGI, per germline. V was pared by 8 bases and J by 2 bases, with 12 bases between. The CDR3 runs to 13 residues. CDR3 nucleotide sequence: TGTGCCAGCGGTAAAAAGAGCAACACTGAAGCTTTCTTT. It yields the protein CASGKKSNTEAFF.

The V gene is TRBV4-1, the J gene TRBJ2-3; D uncertain. Germline-derived CDR1 and CDR2 are MGHRA and YSYEKL. CDR3 length: 17 residues. The germline V and J ends were trimmed by 0 bases and 5 bases, with 18 bases remaining between them. The CDR3 protein is CASSQDVNQPRGDTQYF. The CDR3 DNA sequence: TGCGCCAGCAGCCAAGATGTCAACCAACCACGAGGAGATACGCAGTATTTT.

This clone occurred once. The rearrangement links TRBV28 to TRBJ1-1, with D maybe TRBD1 (5 bases). The CDR3 sequence is 15 residues long. The germline V and J ends were trimmed by 0 bases and 5 bases, with 13 bases remaining between them. The germline CDR1 and CDR2 sequences are MDHEN and SYDVKM. This CDR3 is CASSLWAPGRTEAFF. The CDR3, as DNA: TGTGCCAGCAGTTTATGGGCGCCAGGGCGAACTGAAGCTTTCTTT.

The chain combines TRBV4-3 with TRBJ2-7, with 13 bases that match TRBD2. The V and J ends lost 4 bases and 2 bases, in that order; junction bases with no gene match: 5. In germline, CDR1 is LGHNA, CDR2 YSLEER. The CDR3 is made up of 16 amino acids. The CDR3 DNA sequence: TGCGCCAGCAGCCTGGGACTAGCGGGACGGACCTACGAGCAGTACTTC. It yields the protein CASSLGLAGRTYEQYF.

This clone was observed a single time. V and J are TRBV7-2 and TRBJ2-1, with 9 bases lining up with TRBD2. CDR1 and CDR2 from the germline V gene are SGHTA and FQGNSA. With 6 bases clipped from V and 7 bases from J, the junction kept 10 bases outside the gene matches. The CDR3 is 15 residues long. CDR3 in amino acids: CASSDSGRPGNEQFF. The CDR3 region has the DNA TGTGCCAGCAGTGATAGCGGGAGACCCGGAAATGAGCAGTTCTTC.

The rearrangement links TRBV6-6 to TRBJ1-1; D perhaps matches TRBD1 (6 bases). The V gene lost 5 bases and the J gene lost 3 bases, with 16 bases spanning the gap. CDR1 and CDR2 from the germline V gene are MNHNY and SVGAGI (reference sequence). The CDR3 is made up of 15 amino acids. CDR3 DNA sequence: TGTGCCAGCAGTCACGACAGGCGGGGGTACACTGAAGCTTTCTTT. This translates into CASSHDRRGYTEAFF.

The rearrangement links TRBV7-2 to TRBJ1-1; D not certain. V dropped 5 bases and J dropped 5 bases, with 15 bases sitting between them. Germline CDR1 reads SGHTA; CDR2 reads FQGNSA. The CDR3 has 14 amino acids. In DNA, the CDR3 is TGTGCCAGCAGCCCGGGGAGGCTGGGGACTGAAGCTTTCTTT. It codes for CASSPGRLGTEAFF.

The chain couples TRBV6-5 to TRBJ1-6; D gene ambiguous. The CDR3 is made up of 12 amino acids. Per the germline V gene, CDR1 is MNHEY and CDR2 is SVGAGI. V dropped 5 bases and J dropped 9 bases, with 8 bases sitting between them. The CDR3 DNA reads TGTGCCAGCAGTCAACGGGGTTCACCCCTCCACTTT. Its protein product is CASSQRGSPLHF.